This section outlines one T cell receptor (beta chain) sequence together with its context. The sample is drawn from a study of blood T cell repertoires in COVID-19. Looking at the study overall: Sites in the United States, Italy and Spain provided acute and convalescent COVID-19 samples.

Here immunoSEQ multiplex PCR was the method, and the copy in TCRdb shows in-frame clones only, minus some. The data contain about 34,000 clones, 85% of them singletons. J was trimmed by 0 bases and V by 0 bases; bases with no gene match: 15. CDR1 is MNHEY and CDR2 is SMNVEV in the germline V gene (reference sequence). The CDR3 totals 22 residues. The chain combines TRBV27 with TRBJ2-6; 9 positions agree with TRBD2. Specimen: peripheral blood. The TCR sequence derives from a human donor with acute or convalescent COVID-19. The donor label of this sample is uncertain. Written as DNA, the CDR3 is TGTGCCAGCAGTTTATCGGTTTTAGGTCTAGCGGGGATCAACTCTGGGGCCAACGTCCTGACTTTC. It is translated as CASSLSVLGLAGINSGANVLTF.